This T cell receptor beta chain was recorded in a study of low-dose radiotherapy and immunotherapy resistance in tumors. On the study more broadly: A total of 6.5 Gy was given to Cohort 1 as 0.5 Gy per fraction every 2 weeks. Every two weeks patients got nivolumab 240 mg flat dose, plus ipilimumab 1 mg/kg every six weeks, intravenously.

Indicated time point: before trial treatment. Each eligible patient had an advanced solid tumor, and these tumors lacked tumor-infiltrating lymphocytes. Both TCRalpha and TCRbeta chains were reverse transcribed with V-gene-specific primers. PCR amplification of the TCRs was performed with Phusion for approximately 20 PCR cycles, and it relied on a constant-region primer together with a V-primer adapter. One entry per CDR3 protein, called by TCRdb with MiXCR from the reads. The table records 70,000 to 90,000 distinct CDR3 sequences, roughly a sixth of them present only once. V was pared by 4 bases and J by 2 bases, with 8 bases between. The V gene's germline CDR1 is ENHRY and CDR2 SYGVKD. The CDR3 spans 13 residues.

The material sequenced was PBMCs, taken before treatment. The receptor's source is a male donor with prostate cancer. The chain is built from TRBV10-3 and TRBJ2-5; D might be TRBD1 (5 bases). CDR3 bases: TGTGCCATCAGTGGAAACAGGCAAGAGACCCAGTACTTC. This encodes CAISGNRQETQYF.